One and the same sample provided the 28 T cell receptor beta chains below, sequenced in a study of human T cells and chemical hapten exposure (dated by TCRdb to the early 2020s). Libraries came from RACE. Sequencing used a NextSeq 500. TCRdb reprocessed the public reads (quality trimming at Q25 with fastp, clone calling with MiXCR) and kept in-frame beta chains. CDR3 protein duplicates are merged, each entry listing the most common genes and DNA. Here the sample has a few hundred thousand distinct CDR3 sequences; about 6% occur a single time. Less than 6.5% of the sample is taken by the ten largest. This sample's time point label indicates: patch test 2, 6 weeks after DPC sensitization. The treatment or condition label here, explained by the study, means: therapeutic diphenylcyclopropenone sensitization with weekly scalp DPC. Sequenced here: whole blood, sampled in connection with sensitization to the hapten diphenylcyclopropenone (DPC). The receptors shown here come from a woman between 18 and 30 years old with alopecia areata. Some clones in this sample may be carry-over from other donors' samples.

This clonotype was found a few times. The chain couples TRBV12-3 or TRBV12-4 to TRBJ2-2; D is possibly TRBD2 (5 bases). Trimming cost V 3 bases and J 7 bases, with 12 bases left between them. CDR3 length: 14 residues. In nucleotides, the CDR3 is TGTGCCAGCAGTTTGGTTTCCGGGGTCGGGGAGCTGTTTTTT. It is translated as CASSLVSGVGELFF.

This clonotype was picked up many times. V and J are TRBV6-1 and TRBJ2-7; TRBD1 is a possible D gene (7 bases). The CDR3 is made up of 14 amino acids. Germline V lookup: CDR1 MNHNS, CDR2 SASEGT. V dropped 5 bases and J dropped 0 bases, with 11 bases sitting between them. Here the CDR3 reads CASSSRGASYEQYF. As DNA, the CDR3 is TGTGCCAGCAGTTCCAGGGGGGCCTCCTACGAGCAGTACTTC.

This clonotype was counted at least ten times. Relative to the germline gene, one junction end is altered; a read error may explain this. V usage is TRBV7-2 and J usage is TRBJ1-2; TRBD1 agrees at 12 bases. CDR1 and CDR2 from the germline V gene are SGHTA and FQGNSA. The CDR3 has 14 amino acids. CDR3 bases: TGTGCCAGCAGCTGGGACAGGGGGCGCCGGTTGGAACACTTC. Translated, it gives CASSWDRGRRLEHF. Using reference TRBV7-2 and TRBJ1-2 for the parts outside the CDR3, the full variable domain is GAGVSQSPSNKVTEKGKDVELRCDPISGHTALYWYRQSLGQGLEFLIYFQGNSAPDKSGLPSDRFSAERTGGSVSTLTIQRTQQEDSAVYLCASSWDRGRRLEHFGSGTRLTVV.

The sample holds a few counts of this clonotype. This sequence joins TRBV7-6 and TRBJ2-7; 9 bases are a match to TRBD1. The CDR3 consists of 15 residues. With V trimmed by 3 bases and J by 2 bases, 5 bases remained unmatched. In germline, CDR1 is SGHVS, CDR2 FNYEAQ. The CDR3 region is CASSFGQGWTYEQYF. The DNA of the CDR3 is TGTGCCAGCAGCTTCGGACAGGGGTGGACCTACGAGCAGTACTTC.

The V call is TRBV6-2 or TRBV6-3, the J call TRBJ2-2, with D perhaps being TRBD1 or TRBD2 (5 bases each). This CDR3 has 15 amino acids. The germline gives CDR1 MNHEY, CDR2 SVGEGT. The V and J ends lost 6 bases and 5 bases respectively, with 16 bases between them. CDR3 DNA sequence: TGTGCCAGCAGCCCTGACGAGGGGAAAACCGGGGAGCTGTTTTTT. Translation: CASSPDEGKTGELFF.

This chain joins TRBV27 and TRBJ2-5; D ambiguous. CDR3 length: 10 residues. V shed 6 bases and J shed 3 bases, with 2 bases lying between them. CDR1 is MNHEY, CDR2 SMNVEV, per germline (reference sequence). In DNA, the CDR3 is TGTGCCAGCAGAAAAGAGACCCAGTACTTC. Amino acids: CASRKETQYF.

This clonotype came up a few times. The V call is TRBV12-3 or TRBV12-4, the J call TRBJ2-3; 7 bases line up with TRBD2. V shed 6 bases and J 2 bases; nucleotides not matched to a gene: 8. The CDR3 length is 15 residues. CDR3 in amino acids: CASSLGLPPTDTQYF. CDR3 nucleotides: TGTGCCAGCAGCCTGGGACTACCCCCCACAGATACGCAGTATTTT.

This clonotype was observed a few times. The chain links TRBV7-3 to TRBJ1-4; 9 bases are shared with TRBD1. CDR1 is SGHTA, CDR2 FQGTGA, per germline. V was pared by 1 base and J by 10 bases, with 4 bases of the junction left unmatched. This CDR3 region has 14 residues. This CDR3 reads CASSLRDRDGKLFF. As DNA, the CDR3 is TGTGCCAGCAGCTTAAGGGACAGGGATGGAAAACTGTTTTTT.

This clonotype was seen repeatedly, ten times or more. J is TRBJ1-1 and V is TRBV28; D not resolved. The CDR3 spans 13 residues. V lost 5 bases and J 1 base, leaving 8 bases between the germline ends. Germline CDR1 MDHEN, CDR2 SYDVKM. CDR3 sequence reads: CASSADGNTEAFF. CDR3 DNA: TGTGCCAGCAGTGCCGACGGGAACACTGAAGCTTTCTTT.

This clonotype was picked up many times. The chain recombines TRBV18 with TRBJ1-6; D unresolved. The CDR3 is made up of 13 amino acids. Germline CDR1 reads KGHSH; CDR2 reads LQKENI. Trimming took 1 base from V and 6 from J, leaving 4 bases between them. In nucleotides, the CDR3 is TGTGCCAGCTCACCACGGGCTAATTCACCCCTCCACTTT. This gives the protein CASSPRANSPLHF.

The CDR3: CSARGEGGTDTQYF. The CDR3 DNA reads as TGCAGTGCTAGAGGTGAAGGAGGCACAGATACGCAGTATTTT. The chain has TRBV20-1 and TRBJ2-3, with D hard to call. The ends were cut back, 1 base at V and 1 base at J, with 9 bases in the middle. CDR1 and CDR2 (germline): DFQATT, SNEGSKA (reference sequence). The CDR3 spans 14 residues.

This clonotype was counted many times. This chain connects TRBV5-1 to TRBJ1-4; D perhaps matches TRBD1 (5 bases). This CDR3 contains 16 residues. Germline loops: CDR1 SGHRS, CDR2 YFSETQ. V gave up 4 bases and J gave up 2 bases, with 15 bases separating them. CDR3 region: CASSHEGGATNEKLFF. The CDR3 bases are TGCGCCAGCAGCCACGAAGGCGGGGCGACTAATGAAAAACTGTTTTTT. The complete variable domain, with remaining parts taken from reference TRBV5-1 and TRBJ1-4, reads KAGVTQTPRYLIKTRGQQVTLSCSPISGHRSVSWYQQTPGQGLQFLFEYFSETQRNKGNFPGRFSGRQFSNSRSEMNVSTLELGDSALYLCASSHEGGATNEKLFFGSGTQLSVL.

This clonotype was seen ten or more times. The CDR3 spells CASSPRDRAYGYTF. DNA for the CDR3: TGTGCCAGCAGCCCCCGGGACAGGGCCTATGGCTACACCTTC. The chain joins TRBV5-4 to TRBJ1-2; 9 nucleotides agree with TRBD1. With 4 bases clipped from V and 4 bases from J, the junction kept 5 bases outside the gene matches. Germline V CDR1 and CDR2: SGHNT, YYREEE (reference sequence). The CDR3 is 14 residues long.

This clonotype was detected only a few times. CDR3: CAISVRMTVDSSGANVLTF. The CDR3 nucleotides read TGTGCCATCAGTGTTAGGATGACAGTAGACTCCTCTGGGGCCAACGTCCTGACTTTC. The chain links TRBV10-3 to TRBJ2-6; a weak D match, TRBD1 (5 bases). There are 19 residues in the CDR3. Germline CDR1 is ENHRY and CDR2 is SYGVKD. V dropped 4 bases and J dropped 0 bases, with 19 bases sitting between them.

This clonotype was counted a few times. The genes are TRBV25-1 and TRBJ1-6; 9 bases are a match to TRBD1. After removal of 5 bases from V and 9 bases from J, the junction contained 5 bases not matched to a gene. The CDR3 runs to 14 residues. Looked up from germline, CDR1 is MGHDK and CDR2 is SYGVNS. The CDR3 DNA reads TGTGCCAGCAGTACACAGGGGGCCGCTTCACCCCTCCACTTT. This gives the protein CASSTQGAASPLHF.

This clonotype has ten or more counts. Here the CDR3 reads CSAQGDVPPGGEKLFF. The CDR3 DNA reads as TGCAGTGCTCAGGGGGACGTCCCCCCCGGAGGTGAAAAACTGTTTTTT. The chain carries TRBV20-1 and TRBJ1-4, with 7 bases that match TRBD1. After removal of 5 bases from V and 7 bases from J, the junction contained 16 bases not matched to a gene. The CDR3 spans 16 residues. CDR1 is DFQATT, CDR2 SNEGSKA, per germline (reference sequence).

This clonotype has just a few counts. The chain joins TRBV12-3 or TRBV12-4 to TRBJ2-3; no definite D call. The CDR3 covers 12 residues. The germline V and J ends were trimmed by 6 bases and 7 bases, with 11 bases remaining between them. The CDR3 loop reads CASSGVSHTQYF. Here the CDR3 DNA reads TGTGCCAGCAGCGGCGTGTCCCATACGCAGTATTTT.

This clonotype was seen ten or more times. The CDR3 sequence is CANRGDPNTEAFF. Here the CDR3 DNA reads TGTGCCAACAGAGGGGACCCAAACACTGAAGCTTTCTTT. V and J are TRBV7-2 and TRBJ1-1, with D perhaps matching TRBD1 (5 bases). Germline CDR1 is SGHTA and CDR2 is FQGNSA. CDR3 length: 13 residues. V was cut by 10 bases and J by 2 bases, with 14 bases left in between.

A few counts support this clonotype. The chain is built from TRBV3-1 and TRBJ2-7; 12 nucleotides agree with TRBD1. V was clipped by 5 bases and J by 7 bases; unmatched bases: 9. The CDR3 has 15 amino acids. Germline V gene data show CDR1 as LGHDT and CDR2 as YNNKEL (reference sequence). CDR3 region: CASSVGTGGRWEQYF. DNA for the CDR3: TGTGCCAGCAGCGTCGGGACAGGGGGCAGATGGGAGCAGTACTTC.

The chain uses TRBV12-5 and TRBJ1-5; D remains unclear. CDR3 length: 17 residues. V lost 0 bases, J lost 5 bases, and 17 bases lay in between. Germline lookup yields CDR1 LGHNT and CDR2 FRNRAP. CDR3 sequence reads: CASGLVPFIKGHQPQHF. In DNA form, the CDR3 reads TGTGCTAGTGGTTTGGTACCCTTCATCAAGGGCCATCAGCCCCAGCATTTT.

The sample holds many counts of this clonotype. The V and J genes are TRBV7-2 and TRBJ2-2; 7 nucleotides line up with TRBD1. The V segment lost 5 bases and the J segment 4 bases; nucleotides outside the gene matches: 10. Germline V gene lookup returns CDR1 SGHTA and CDR2 FQGNSA. The CDR3 has 16 amino acids. Here the CDR3 reads CASSPDREWSTGELFF. CDR3 DNA sequence: TGTGCCAGCAGCCCTGACAGGGAATGGAGCACCGGGGAGCTGTTTTTT.

This clonotype showed up just a few times. The V and J genes are TRBV11-2 and TRBJ1-4; D ambiguous. The V end was cut by 0 bases, the J end by 0 bases, with 5 bases between. This CDR3 is built from 15 residues. CDR1 and CDR2 from the germline V gene are SGHAT and FQNNGV. CDR3 sequence reads: CASSLDHTTNEKLFF. Written as DNA, the CDR3 is TGTGCCAGCAGCTTAGATCACACAACTAATGAAAAACTGTTTTTT.

The table lists this clonotype with a few counts. V gene TRBV4-2 combines with J gene TRBJ1-1, with D tentatively TRBD1 (5 bases). The V end was cut by 8 bases, the J end by 0 bases, with 16 bases between. The CDR3 has 15 amino acids. The germline CDR1 and CDR2 sequences are LGHNA and YNFKEQ. CDR3 sequence (DNA): TGTGCCAGCGAGCACAGTGCAGGGATGAACACTGAAGCTTTCTTT. Translation: CASEHSAGMNTEAFF.

V is TRBV29-1 and J is TRBJ2-3; 7 positions agree with TRBD1. The V gene's germline CDR1 is SQVTM and CDR2 ANQGSEA. The CDR3 is made up of 14 amino acids. V was pared by 6 bases and J by 0 bases, with 6 bases of the junction left unmatched. This CDR3 reads CSVEPQGSTDTQYF. The CDR3 region has the DNA TGCAGCGTGGAGCCACAGGGGAGCACAGATACGCAGTATTTT.

This chain uses TRBV9 with TRBJ1-4; 9 nucleotides align to TRBD1. V lost 4 bases to trimming and J lost 6 bases; unmatched junction nucleotides: 7. Per germline, CDR1 SGDLS and CDR2 YYNGEE. This CDR3 region has 15 residues. The CDR3: CASSPETGGYEKLFF. The CDR3, as DNA: TGTGCCAGCAGCCCAGAGACAGGGGGATATGAAAAACTGTTTTTT.

A single count supports this clonotype. A read error is possible here, since a much larger clone lies one base away. This is likely a read error, given that the CDR3 carries no conserved phenylalanine or tryptophan at its end. This chain uses TRBV4-1 with TRBJ1-4; the match to TRBD1 covers 9 bases. V lost 4 bases and J lost 5; bases outside the gene matches: 2. The germline gives CDR1 MGHRA, CDR2 YSYEKL. This CDR3 has 14 amino acids. CDR3 in amino acids: CASSRDRANEKLFS. The CDR3 DNA reads as TGCGCCAGCAGCCGGGACAGGGCGAATGAAAAACTGTTTTCT.

This clonotype was observed many times. The gene calls are TRBV7-2 and TRBJ2-3; TRBD1 aligns across 7 bases. Trimming cost V 5 bases and J 6 bases; bases outside gene matches: 8. The CDR3 has 14 amino acids. Germline CDR1 SGHTA, CDR2 FQGNSA. The CDR3 sequence is CASSLRQGGDTQYF. In DNA, the CDR3 is TGTGCCAGCAGCCTCCGACAGGGCGGGGATACGCAGTATTTT.

This clonotype was observed many times. The genes are TRBV20-1 and TRBJ1-5; TRBD1 aligns across 7 bases. Germline assignment: CDR1 DFQATT and CDR2 SNEGSKA (reference sequence). The ends lost 2 bases at V and 4 bases at J; junction bases unmatched: 8. This CDR3 has 15 residues. In nucleotides, the CDR3 is TGCAGTGCTAGACTACCCGACAGGGAAAATCAGCCCCAGCATTTT. Amino acid sequence: CSARLPDRENQPQHF.